These 29 T cell receptor beta chains were all obtained from the same sample, sequenced in a study of technical replicates of blood from several donors. Measured with immunoSEQ multiplex PCR; TCRdb has only the in-frame clones, and not every one. This sample has around 67,000 clones, with approximately 92% found just once. Sequenced input: T cells isolated from PBMCs. Receptor source: a human donor in good health.

The chain has TRBV14 and TRBJ2-7, with D possibly TRBD1 on 6 matching bases. Trimming stripped 4 bases from V and 6 bases from J, with 13 bases between. The CDR3 totals 13 residues. Per germline, CDR1 SGHDN and CDR2 FVKESK. In nucleotides, the CDR3 is TGTGCCAGCAGCCCAATCCGAGGGGGCGAGCAGTACTTC. This codes for CASSPIRGGEQYF. Using reference TRBV14 and TRBJ2-7 for the parts outside the CDR3, the full variable domain is EAGVTQFPSHSVIEKGQTVTLRCDPISGHDNLYWYRRVMGKEIKFLLHFVKESKQDESGMPNNRFLAERTGGTYSTLKVQPAELEDSGVYFCASSPIRGGEQYFGPGTRLTVT.

This rearrangement joins TRBV11-2 to TRBJ1-1; no definite D call. Deletions cut 3 bases from V and 8 bases from J, with 10 bases between. Looked up from germline, CDR1 is SGHAT and CDR2 is FQNNGV. CDR3 length: 12 amino acids. CDR3 sequence (DNA): TGTGCCAGCAGCTTCGAGAGGTCGGAAGCTTTCTTT. Translation: CASSFERSEAFF.

The chain couples TRBV27 to TRBJ2-1; 7 bases are a match to TRBD2. V was pared by 8 bases and J by 2 bases, with 6 bases of the junction left unmatched. The CDR3 sequence is 14 residues long. Germline assignment: CDR1 MNHEY and CDR2 SMNVEV (reference sequence). The CDR3 nucleotides are TGTGCCAGCGGAGCGGGAATTACCTACAATGAGCAGTTCTTC. Its translation is CASGAGITYNEQFF.

This clone was detected once. This chain joins TRBV9 and TRBJ2-1; 12 nucleotides match TRBD2. This CDR3 is 16 amino acids long. Germline V gene sequence: CDR1 SGDLS, CDR2 YYNGEE. The V gene end was trimmed by 4 bases and the J gene end by 2 bases; junction bases not matched to a gene: 4. The CDR3 coding sequence is TGTGCCAGCAGCCCCCGACTAGCGGGAGCCTACAATGAGCAGTTCTTC. Residues: CASSPRLAGAYNEQFF.

The J gene is TRBJ2-1, the V gene TRBV28; TRBD1 matches 8 bases. Germline assignment: CDR1 MDHEN and CDR2 SYDVKM. The CDR3 has 18 residues. V trimming: 4 bases; J trimming: 0 bases; junction bases outside the gene matches: 11. CDR3 nucleotide sequence: TGTGCCAGCAGTTCCCCCTTCGCAGGGGGCAACTCCTACAATGAGCAGTTCTTC. Its translation: CASSSPFAGGNSYNEQFF.

The V call is TRBV5-1, the J call TRBJ1-1, with D hard to call. With 5 bases removed from V and 10 bases from J, the gap between germline ends came to 15 bases. The CDR3 consists of 12 residues. The V gene's germline CDR1 is SGHRS and CDR2 YFSETQ. CDR3 region: CASREGSRRAFF. DNA for the CDR3: TGCGCCAGCAGGGAGGGAAGTCGGCGAGCTTTCTTT.

The J gene is TRBJ2-7, the V gene TRBV7-6, with 7 bases fitting TRBD1. Germline V gene lookup returns CDR1 SGHVS and CDR2 FNYEAQ. V lost 10 bases, J lost 2 bases, and 8 bases stayed unmatched. This CDR3 has 13 residues. The CDR3 loop is CATAVQGAYEQYF. DNA for the CDR3: TGTGCCACCGCGGTCCAGGGGGCCTACGAGCAGTACTTC. The variable domain in full, completed from reference TRBV7-6 and TRBJ2-7, reads GAGVSQSPRYKVTKRGQDVALRCDPISGHVSLYWYRQALGQGPEFLTYFNYEAQQDKSGLPNDRFSAERPEGSISTLTIQRTEQRDSAMYRCATAVQGAYEQYFGPGTRLTVT.

The J gene is TRBJ2-2, the V gene TRBV7-9, with D uncertain. Germline lookup yields CDR1 SEHNR and CDR2 FQNEAQ (reference sequence). Trimming took off 1 base at V and 3 bases at J, with 9 bases between the two ends. The CDR3 contains 15 residues. CDR3 DNA: TGTGCCAGCAGCTTAGAGACACTGTACACCGGGGAGCTGTTTTTT. Its protein is CASSLETLYTGELFF.

The chain couples TRBV13 to TRBJ2-5; the match to TRBD1 covers 7 bases. This CDR3 has 14 residues. V lost 5 bases to trimming and J lost 2 bases; unmatched junction nucleotides: 5. CDR1 PRHDT and CDR2 FYEKMQ come from the germline V gene (reference sequence). This chain's CDR3 is CASSPTGWQETQYF. DNA for the CDR3: TGTGCCAGCAGCCCGACAGGGTGGCAAGAGACCCAGTACTTC.

The V and J genes are TRBV11-1 and TRBJ2-1; possible D gene TRBD2, 5 bases. Trimming took off 2 bases at V and 5 bases at J, with 16 bases between the two ends. The CDR3 is 16 residues long. CDR1 is SGHAT and CDR2 is FQDESV in the germline V gene (reference sequence). The CDR3 protein is CASSLFTEVGNNEQFF. The CDR3 coding sequence is TGTGCCAGCAGCTTATTTACGGAGGTGGGGAACAATGAGCAGTTCTTC.

This clone has a single count. The chain employs TRBV28 and TRBJ1-4; 7 bases line up with TRBD1. In germline, CDR1 is MDHEN, CDR2 SYDVKM. CDR3 length: 14 residues. The ends lost 5 bases at V and 5 bases at J; junction bases unmatched: 5. The CDR3: CASSLLTGNEKLFF. DNA of the CDR3: TGTGCCAGCAGTCTCCTGACAGGGAATGAAAAACTGTTTTTT.

The rearrangement uses TRBV28 and TRBJ1-1; unclear D gene. Germline V CDR1 and CDR2: MDHEN, SYDVKM. CDR3 size: 12 residues. V lost 7 bases and J 5 bases, leaving 11 bases between the germline ends. CDR3 sequence (DNA): TGTGCCAGCACTTGGCGGGGTACTGAAGCTTTCTTT. Its protein product is CASTWRGTEAFF.

V is TRBV5-1 and J is TRBJ2-7; D perhaps matches TRBD1 (5 bases). CDR1 is SGHRS, CDR2 YFSETQ, per germline. This CDR3 is 14 amino acids long. V gave up 0 bases and J gave up 1 base, with 8 bases separating them. The CDR3 region has the DNA TGCGCCAGCAGCTTGGTCCGGACATCCTACGAGCAGTACTTC. It translates to CASSLVRTSYEQYF.

This chain links TRBV9 with TRBJ2-2; a possible D gene is TRBD1 (6 bases). V shed 5 bases and J shed 0 bases, with 17 bases lying between them. The CDR3 loop spans 17 amino acids. CDR1 and CDR2 (germline): SGDLS, YYNGEE. Written as DNA, the CDR3 is TGTGCCAGCAGTGGAGAGGGACATGAAGCGAACACCGGGGAGCTGTTTTTT. Translating gives CASSGEGHEANTGELFF.

This chain joins TRBV18 and TRBJ1-5, with 8 bases lining up with TRBD1. With V trimmed by 4 bases and J by 6 bases, 11 bases remained unmatched. Germline CDR1 and CDR2: KGHSH and LQKENI. The CDR3 has 16 amino acids. The CDR3 DNA reads TGTGCCAGCTCACTTTACATTCAGGGACAGGCTCAGCCCCAGCATTTT. Translation: CASSLYIQGQAQPQHF.

V and J are TRBV27 and TRBJ1-1; TRBD1 is a possible D gene (6 bases). The CDR3 contains 15 residues. V lost 3 bases, J lost 8 bases, and 19 bases lay in between. CDR1 is MNHEY, CDR2 SMNVEV, per germline (reference sequence). In nucleotides, the CDR3 is TGTGCCAGCAGTTTCCGATCGAGGGGGGGCGGGGAAGCTTTCTTT. Amino acids: CASSFRSRGGGEAFF.

V gene TRBV15 combines with J gene TRBJ1-1; D uncertain. The germline CDR1 and CDR2 sequences are LNHNV and YYDKDF (reference sequence). There are 13 residues in the CDR3. V was pared by 2 bases and J by 7 bases, with 11 bases between. The CDR3 nucleotides read TGTGCCACCAGCAGAACCCCTATGAGTGAAGCTTTCTTT. As protein: CATSRTPMSEAFF. The full variable domain, with the rest looked up from reference TRBV15 and TRBJ1-1, is DAMVIQNPRYQVTQFGKPVTLSCSQTLNHNVMYWYQQKSSQAPKLLFHYYDKDFNNEADTPDNFQSRRPNTSFCFLDIRSPGLGDTAMYLCATSRTPMSEAFFGQGTRLTVV.

The chain couples TRBV10-3 to TRBJ2-1, with D tentatively TRBD2 (6 bases). CDR3 length: 12 residues. V was pared by 2 bases and J by 8 bases, with 7 bases between. Germline V gene lookup returns CDR1 ENHRY and CDR2 SYGVKD. CDR3 amino acids: CAISEGGDEQFF. CDR3 coding DNA: TGTGCCATCAGTGAGGGCGGGGATGAGCAGTTCTTC.

The chain carries TRBV13 and TRBJ2-2, with TRBD2 as a possible D gene (6 bases). This CDR3 is 15 amino acids long. CDR1 PRHDT and CDR2 FYEKMQ come from the germline V gene (reference sequence). V gave up 10 bases and J gave up 1 base, with 16 bases separating them. CDR3 loop: CATGIAGLNTGELFF. CDR3 nucleotides: TGTGCCACCGGAATTGCGGGGCTGAACACCGGGGAGCTGTTTTTT.

This chain joins TRBV6-5 and TRBJ2-7; D might be TRBD2 (6 bases). Trimming took off 8 bases at V and 0 bases at J, with 11 bases between the two ends. The CDR3 spans 13 residues. Germline V gene sequence: CDR1 MNHEY, CDR2 SVGAGI. This chain's CDR3 is CASLGGASYEQYF. CDR3 DNA sequence: TGTGCCAGCCTTGGAGGGGCCTCCTACGAGCAGTACTTC.

This sequence joins TRBV5-4 and TRBJ2-3; 11 bases match TRBD2. Germline loops: CDR1 SGHNT, CDR2 YYREEE (reference sequence). The trim removed 2 bases at V and 2 bases at J, leaving 10 bases unmatched. This CDR3 has 18 residues. The CDR3 is CASSLPGLAAIPTDTQYF. Written as DNA, the CDR3 is TGTGCCAGCAGCTTACCGGGACTAGCGGCAATACCCACAGATACGCAGTATTTT. The full variable domain, in which reference TRBV5-4 and TRBJ2-3 provide the parts outside the CDR3, is ETGVTQSPTHLIKTRGQQVTLRCSSQSGHNTVSWYQQALGQGPQFIFQYYREEENGRGNFPPRFSGLQFPNYSSELNVNALELDDSALYLCASSLPGLAAIPTDTQYFGPGTRLTVL.

The J gene is TRBJ2-3, the V gene TRBV4-1, with a tentative D call TRBD1 (6 bases). Germline CDR1 reads MGHRA; CDR2 reads YSYEKL. CDR3 size: 13 residues. Trimming removed 5 bases from V and 1 base from J, with 7 bases in between. For the CDR3, the DNA is TGCGCCAGCAGCTACAGGGGCACAGATACGCAGTATTTT. As protein: CASSYRGTDTQYF.

A single count supports this clone. The rearrangement joins TRBV28 to TRBJ2-7; possibly TRBD1 for D (5 bases). The CDR3 is made up of 17 amino acids. Trimming took 7 bases from V and 0 from J, leaving 22 bases between them. The germline gives CDR1 MDHEN, CDR2 SYDVKM. The CDR3, as DNA: TGTGCCAGCACCAGGCCGCCGGAGACAGCCCTCTCCTACGAGCAGTACTTC. Translated, it gives CASTRPPETALSYEQYF. Together with reference TRBV28 and TRBJ2-7, the CDR3 gives the full variable domain: DVKVTQSSRYLVKRTGEKVFLECVQDMDHENMFWYRQDPGLGLRLIYFSYDVKMKEKGDIPEGYSVSREKKERFSLILESASTNQTSMYLCASTRPPETALSYEQYFGPGTRLTVT.

The V call is TRBV7-3, the J call TRBJ2-2, with D tentatively TRBD2 (6 bases). V dropped 5 bases and J dropped 5 bases, with 15 bases sitting between them. The CDR3 has 15 residues. CDR1 is SGHTA, CDR2 FQGTGA, per germline. The CDR3 coding sequence is TGTGCCAGCAGCCCGATGGGGACTGAAACCGGGGAGCTGTTTTTT. As protein: CASSPMGTETGELFF.

V gene TRBV29-1 combines with J gene TRBJ2-1; 8 bases agree with TRBD2. CDR1 and CDR2 from the germline V gene are SQVTM and ANQGSEA. This CDR3 has 13 amino acids. The V gene end was trimmed by 4 bases and the J gene end by 10 bases; junction bases not matched to a gene: 9. The CDR3 loop reads CSVVRGVLGEQFF. The DNA of the CDR3 is TGCAGCGTTGTGCGGGGGGTCCTGGGGGAGCAGTTCTTC.

J is TRBJ1-4 and V is TRBV6-1; no clear D gene. Trimming cost V 5 bases and J 8 bases, with 12 bases left between them. Germline V gene data show CDR1 as MNHNS and CDR2 as SASEGT. CDR3 size: 13 residues. CDR3 coding DNA: TGTGCCAGCAGTTTCCCGGGTGTGGAAAAACTGTTTTTT. It specifies CASSFPGVEKLFF.

The chain joins TRBV27 to TRBJ2-7, with TRBD2 matching over 11 bases. This CDR3 is 14 amino acids long. The V gene end was trimmed by 2 bases and the J gene end by 7 bases; junction bases not matched to a gene: 4. Looked up from germline, CDR1 is MNHEY and CDR2 is SMNVEV (reference sequence). In DNA, the CDR3 is TGTGCCAGCAGTTTAACTAGCGGGAGTTGGGAGCAGTACTTC. It is translated as CASSLTSGSWEQYF.

The sample holds one count of this clone. This rearrangement joins TRBV7-3 to TRBJ2-2, with D possibly TRBD2 on 5 matching bases. This CDR3 has 13 residues. Germline assignment: CDR1 SGHTA and CDR2 FQGTGA. The V end was cut by 5 bases, the J end by 9 bases, with 13 bases between. The CDR3 loop is CASSPLGKRELFF. The CDR3 DNA reads as TGTGCCAGCAGCCCACTAGGGAAAAGGGAGCTGTTTTTT.

The V and J genes are TRBV28 and TRBJ1-1; D not certain. The CDR3 runs to 14 residues. Germline V gene data show CDR1 as MDHEN and CDR2 as SYDVKM. V lost 6 bases and J 1 base, leaving 12 bases between the germline ends. The CDR3, as DNA: TGTGCCAGCAGCTCCCCCGCCAGGAACACTGAAGCTTTCTTT. Protein sequence: CASSSPARNTEAFF. The whole variable domain, remainder taken from reference TRBV28 and TRBJ1-1, is DVKVTQSSRYLVKRTGEKVFLECVQDMDHENMFWYRQDPGLGLRLIYFSYDVKMKEKGDIPEGYSVSREKKERFSLILESASTNQTSMYLCASSSPARNTEAFFGQGTRLTVV.